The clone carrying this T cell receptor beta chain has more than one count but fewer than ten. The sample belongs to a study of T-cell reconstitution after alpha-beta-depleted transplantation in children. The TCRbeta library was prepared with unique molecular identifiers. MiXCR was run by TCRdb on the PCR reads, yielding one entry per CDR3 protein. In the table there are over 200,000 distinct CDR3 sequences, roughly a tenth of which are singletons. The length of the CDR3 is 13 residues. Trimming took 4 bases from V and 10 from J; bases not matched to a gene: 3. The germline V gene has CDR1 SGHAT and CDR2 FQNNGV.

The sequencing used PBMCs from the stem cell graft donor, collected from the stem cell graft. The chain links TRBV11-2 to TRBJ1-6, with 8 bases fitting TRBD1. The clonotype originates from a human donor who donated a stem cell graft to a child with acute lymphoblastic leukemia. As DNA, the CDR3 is TGTGCCAGCAGCTCGACAGGGGACTCACCCCTCCACTTT. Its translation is CASSSTGDSPLHF. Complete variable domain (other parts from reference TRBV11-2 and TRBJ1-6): EAGVAQSPRYKIIEKRQSVAFWCNPISGHATLYWYQQILGQGPKLLIQFQNNGVVDDSQLPKDRFSAERLKGVDSTLKIQPAKLEDSAVYLCASSSTGDSPLHFGNGTRLTVT.